Listed here is a single T cell receptor (beta chain). Authors' analysis steps: Reference gene primers were amplified, and this amplification served to estimate nucleated cell counts. Only in-frame clones appear in the TCRdb table, and some are missing; sequencing was by immunoSEQ multiplex PCR. That table furnishes V, J and clone size, whereas the DNA furnished D and trimming. The table records some 350,000 clones, more than 85% of them present only once. The germline gives CDR1 LNHDA, CDR2 SQIVND (reference sequence). V lost 5 bases and J lost 0, with 11 bases in between. The CDR3 spans 14 residues. This specimen comes from a study of blood T cell repertoires in COVID-19. Study-level background: Sources were T cells, B-cell-depleted T cells, or PBMCs; the material itself was cDNA or gDNA.

Participant ages covered roughly 18 to 89 years across 25 or so US areas. Among Cohort 3 donors, those recovered had two negative PCRs, clearance, or symptom resolution. The source of this sequence is a woman in her thirties who had recovered from COVID-19. The chain couples TRBV19 to TRBJ2-7; D may be TRBD1 (5 bases). The sequencing input was PBMCs or T cells enriched from blood (not recorded which). CDR3 protein: CASSSRQNSYEQYF. CDR3 sequence (DNA): TGTGCCAGTAGTTCACGACAGAACTCCTACGAGCAGTACTTC. Full variable domain (outside the CDR3, taken from reference TRBV19 and TRBJ2-7): DGGITQSPKYLFRKEGQNVTLSCEQNLNHDAMYWYRQDPGQGLRLIYYSQIVNDFQKGDIAEGYSVSREKKESFPLTVTSAQKNPTAFYLCASSSRQNSYEQYFGPGTRLTVT.